A single T cell receptor beta chain is shown here with its context. V lost 0 bases and J lost 4, with 13 bases in between. The germline gives CDR1 LGHNA, CDR2 YSLEER. This CDR3 contains 15 residues. This sample was included in a study of OX40 agonist ivuxolimab in advanced cancers. Study-wide background: Patients enrolled in dose escalation were diagnosed with hepatocellular carcinoma, melanoma, renal cell or head and neck cancer.

Measured with immunoSEQ multiplex PCR; TCRdb has only the in-frame clones, and not every one. The sample comprises 70,000 to 80,000 clones, about nine tenths of which are singletons, and under 0.85% rests with the top ten. The V call is TRBV4-3, the J call TRBJ2-7; D tentatively reads TRBD1 or TRBD2 (5 bases each). The starting material was CD4+ or CD8+ T cells sorted from blood, obtained in a trial of the OX40 agonist ivuxolimab. The clonotype comes from an adult with an advanced solid tumor such as melanoma, head and neck, liver or kidney cancer. CDR3 nucleotide sequence: TGCGCCAGCAGCCAAGAGAGGGGCGGTCGGTACGAGCAGTACTTC. Residues: CASSQERGGRYEQYF.